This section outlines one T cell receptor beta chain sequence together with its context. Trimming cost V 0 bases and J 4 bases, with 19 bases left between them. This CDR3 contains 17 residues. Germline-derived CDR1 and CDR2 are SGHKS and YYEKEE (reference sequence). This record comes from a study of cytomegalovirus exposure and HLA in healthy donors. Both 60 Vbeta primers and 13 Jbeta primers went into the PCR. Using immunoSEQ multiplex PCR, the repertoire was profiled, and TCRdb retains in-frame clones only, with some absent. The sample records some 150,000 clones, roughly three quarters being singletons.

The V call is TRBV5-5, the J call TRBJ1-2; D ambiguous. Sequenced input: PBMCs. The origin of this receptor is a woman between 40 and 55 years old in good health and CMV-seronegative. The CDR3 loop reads CASSLGAPSHLIYGYTF. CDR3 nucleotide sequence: TGTGCCAGCAGCTTGGGGGCTCCAAGCCACCTTATCTATGGCTACACCTTC.